These T cell receptor beta chains were read from a single sample in a study of cytomegalovirus exposure and HLA in healthy donors. Produced via immunoSEQ multiplex PCR; TCRdb's table is partial and in-frame only. The repertoire holds about 140,000 clones, with around 80% as singletons. The sample consisted of PBMCs. The receptors shown here come from a man in his forties in good health and CMV-seronegative. CDR3s include the opening cysteine and the closing phenylalanine or tryptophan. A D gene is named only where the DNA matches it firmly. A row's size may be missing; if present it is once, few, many or a size class.

clone_size j_call v_call d_call cdr3_aa cdr3_nt
few TRBJ1-2 TRBV9 - CASSVRQDYGYTF TGTGCCAGCAGCGTCAGACAGGACTATGGCTACACCTTC
- TRBJ2-7 TRBV5-1 - CASSFGGSSYEQYF TGCGCCAGCAGCTTCGGGGGTAGCTCCTACGAGCAGTACTTC
- TRBJ1-4 TRBV15 TRBD1 CATSDRGTNEKLFF TGTGCCACCAGCGACAGGGGAACTAATGAAAAACTGTTTTTT
- TRBJ2-3 TRBV7-2 TRBD2 CASSPPGRGGLKPTQYF TGTGCCAGCAGCCCCCCTGGGCGGGGGGGCCTAAAGCCCACGCAGTATTTT
- TRBJ1-6 TRBV13 - CASSLGSRPLHF TGTGCCAGCAGCTTAGGGTCCCGACCCCTCCACTTT
- TRBJ1-6 TRBV15 TRBD1 CATSGSDRGNSPLHF TGTGCCACCAGCGGATCGGACAGGGGAAATTCACCCCTCCACTTT
- TRBJ1-6 TRBV5-6 - CASSSQGWSYNSPLHF TGTGCCAGCAGCTCACAGGGTTGGTCCTATAATTCACCCCTCCACTTT
- TRBJ1-5 TRBV5-1 - CASSTEGLGQPQHF TGCGCCAGCAGTACCGAGGGACTGGGCCAGCCCCAGCATTTT
few TRBJ2-7 TRBV5-1 - CASSLQGLRYEQYF TGCGCCAGCAGCCTACAGGGTCTTCGCTACGAGCAGTACTTC
- TRBJ1-1 TRBV7-5 - CVRSEPGQVPLLMFTEAFF TGTGTCAGAAGCGAGCCGGGACAGGTCCCCCTGTTGATGTTCACTGAAGCTTTCTTT
- TRBJ1-1 TRBV19 - CASSIDAGYTEAFF TGTGCCAGTAGTATAGACGCAGGGTACACTGAAGCTTTCTTT
- TRBJ1-5 TRBV7-2 - CASSLVGGSNQPQHF TGTGCCAGCAGCTTAGTTGGGGGGAGCAATCAGCCCCAGCATTTT
- TRBJ2-2 TRBV7-2 TRBD2 CASNALAGATGELFF TGTGCCAGCAACGCGCTAGCGGGGGCCACCGGGGAGCTGTTTTTT
- TRBJ2-7 TRBV6-5 TRBD1 CASSYSGTGFYEQYF TGTGCCAGCAGTTACTCCGGGACAGGATTCTACGAGCAGTACTTC
- TRBJ1-2 TRBV5-1 - CASSLGRTARLYEGYTF TGCGCCAGCAGCTTGGGGAGGACAGCGAGACTTTATGAGGGCTACACCTTC
- TRBJ2-3 TRBV4-1 - CASSQEWGGTDTQYF TGCGCCAGCAGCCAAGAATGGGGGGGCACAGATACGCAGTATTTT
- TRBJ2-2 TRBV5-8 - CASSLFGTNTGELFF TGTGCCAGCAGCCTCTTTGGGACAAACACCGGGGAGCTGTTTTTT
- TRBJ1-6 TRBV27 - CASALQGQGSPLHF TGTGCCAGCGCCCTGCAGGGTCAAGGATCACCCCTCCACTTT
- TRBJ1-4 TRBV7-9 - CASSLIEGKLFF TGTGCCAGCAGCCTCATTGAGGGAAAACTGTTTTTT
- TRBJ2-1 TRBV7-8 TRBD2 CASSSLTSGGSYNEQFF TGTGCCAGCAGCTCGTTGACTAGCGGGGGCTCCTACAATGAGCAGTTCTTC
- TRBJ1-2 TRBV7-9 TRBD1 CASSGRADRGRNYGYTF TGTGCCAGCAGCGGAAGGGCGGACAGGGGGCGAAACTATGGCTACACCTTC
- TRBJ2-1 TRBV7-9 TRBD2 CASSLFGTSGGDEQFF TGTGCCAGCAGCTTGTTCGGGACTAGCGGGGGGGATGAGCAGTTCTTC
- TRBJ1-5 TRBV7-9 TRBD1 CASSRDWDRGNNQPQHF TGTGCCAGCAGCCGGGACTGGGACAGGGGGAACAATCAGCCCCAGCATTTT
- TRBJ1-5 TRBV10-3 - CAISESFRGSNQPQHF TGTGCCATCAGTGAGTCTTTTAGGGGAAGCAATCAGCCCCAGCATTTT
few TRBJ1-5 TRBV4-1 - CASSQITNNQPQHF TGCGCCAGCAGCCAAATCACAAACAATCAGCCCCAGCATTTT
once TRBJ1-2 TRBV2 TRBD1 CASSLEDRGYYGYTF TGTGCCAGCAGCTTAGAGGACAGGGGCTACTATGGCTACACCTTC
- TRBJ2-2 TRBV7-8 - CASSLRGYPNTGELFF TGTGCCAGCAGCTTACGGGGATACCCAAACACCGGGGAGCTGTTTTTT
- TRBJ2-7 TRBV28 - CASSGDFYEQYF TGTGCCAGCAGTGGGGACTTCTACGAGCAGTACTTC
- TRBJ1-5 TRBV7-9 - CASSLGSGAVDQPQHF TGTGCCAGCAGCTTAGGATCAGGGGCGGTTGATCAGCCCCAGCATTTT
- TRBJ1-6 TRBV27 TRBD1 CASSLGTGQAPLENSPLHF TGTGCCAGCAGTTTAGGGACAGGGCAAGCCCCTTTAGAGAATTCACCCCTCCACTTT
- TRBJ2-7 TRBV21-1 - CASSKRCSYEQYF TGTGCCAGCAGCAAGAGATGTTCCTACGAGCAGTACTTC
- TRBJ2-7 TRBV6-5 - CASSYRGNAYEQYF TGTGCCAGCAGTTACAGAGGGAATGCCTACGAGCAGTACTTC
- TRBJ2-5 TRBV25-1 - CASTTGWYQETQYF TGTGCCAGCACAACAGGGTGGTACCAAGAGACCCAGTACTTC
once TRBJ2-1 TRBV19 TRBD2 CASSPRTSGGTNEQFF TGTGCCAGTAGTCCACGGACTAGCGGGGGGACCAATGAGCAGTTCTTC
- TRBJ2-4 TRBV5-1 TRBD1 CASSLVGTEFSLAKNIQYF TGCGCCAGCAGCTTGGTGGGGACAGAGTTTTCCTTAGCCAAAAACATTCAGTACTTC
- TRBJ1-2 TRBV18 - CASSLNLQEIGYGYTF TGTGCCAGCTCACTTAACTTACAGGAGATAGGCTATGGCTACACCTTC
- TRBJ1-5 TRBV6-4 - CASLPNSNQPQHF TGTGCCAGCCTCCCTAATAGCAATCAGCCCCAGCATTTT
- TRBJ2-3 TRBV28 - CASSLHRTSTDTQYF TGTGCCAGCAGTTTACACAGAACTAGCACAGATACGCAGTATTTT
- TRBJ2-2 TRBV15 - CATSNRGTNTGELFF TGTGCCACCAGCAATCGGGGAACGAACACCGGGGAGCTGTTTTTT
- TRBJ2-3 TRBV5-1 TRBD1 CASSLERTGGLADTQYF TGCGCCAGCAGCTTGGAACGGACAGGGGGCTTGGCAGATACGCAGTATTTT
- TRBJ2-5 TRBV27 - CASSFGGRGQETQYF TGTGCCAGCAGTTTCGGGGGGCGGGGGCAAGAGACCCAGTACTTC